This TCR beta chain was retrieved from a study of blood T cell repertoires in COVID-19. Study at large: Acute and convalescent COVID-19 specimens originated in the United States, Italy and Spain. In each case, the material was cDNA or gDNA derived from T cells, B-cell-depleted T cells, or PBMCs.

Authors' processing steps: Reference gene primer amplification gave nucleated cell count estimates. Method: immunoSEQ multiplex PCR; TCRdb's copy keeps in-frame clones and lacks some. The V and J calls and clone size are taken from that table; D and trimming were inferred from the DNA. The data hold 180,000 or so clones, with roughly 85% observed a single time. V was cut by 5 bases and J by 7 bases, with 9 bases left in between. The CDR3 has 13 residues. Germline lookup yields CDR1 LNHDA and CDR2 SQIVND (reference sequence). A note on this clone: Other DNA sequences in the same sample also yield this CDR3.

The sequencing sample was made of peripheral blood. J is TRBJ1-6 and V is TRBV19, with D maybe TRBD1 (5 bases). The source is a man in his 60s with acute or convalescent COVID-19. CDR3 region: CASSLQGNSPLHF. CDR3 nucleotides: TGTGCCAGTAGTCTCCAGGGCAATTCACCCCTCCACTTT.